The 24 T cell receptor beta chains given below trace back to one sample, sequenced in a study of CD4 T cells in relation to SARS-CoV-2 and coronaviruses. The unexposed donors gave CD4+ T cells in about 2011-2019, prior to COVID-19. Isolation of CD4+ T cells took place after roughly nine days in culture. The antigens of these receptors remain unknown. Sequencing used immunoSEQ multiplex PCR; TCRdb keeps in-frame clones, though not all of them. Found here are 20,000 to 25,000 clones, more than 60% of them singletons; the top ten hold about a sixth. The sample comprised CD4+ T cells from PBMCs, cultured in vitro. The receptor set was obtained from a human donor in good health.

The rearrangement uses TRBV27 and TRBJ1-2; 9 positions agree with TRBD1. Trimming removed 5 bases from V and 0 bases from J; junction bases left unmatched: 25. The CDR3 covers 22 residues. Germline V gene data show CDR1 as MNHEY and CDR2 as SMNVEV (reference sequence). CDR3 in DNA: TGTGCCAGCAGTCCGCACTACTCCCAGGGACAGGGACGCTTTCTCACTAACTATGGCTACACCTTC. The encoded protein is CASSPHYSQGQGRFLTNYGYTF.

This chain links TRBV5-1 with TRBJ2-7; D possibly corresponds to TRBD2 (6 bases). CDR1 SGHRS and CDR2 YFSETQ come from the germline V gene. This CDR3 has 16 residues. V was pared by 5 bases and J by 3 bases, with 21 bases between. CDR3 sequence reads: CASRRQDGSGYYEQYF. The DNA of the CDR3 is TGCGCCAGCAGACGCCAGGACGGTAGCGGATACTACGAGCAGTACTTC.

The chain has TRBV11-1 and TRBJ2-3; D is undetermined. Looked up from germline, CDR1 is SGHAT and CDR2 is FQDESV (reference sequence). The germline V and J ends were trimmed by 1 base and 0 bases, with 5 bases remaining between them. The CDR3 runs 14 residues. The chain's CDR3 is CASSLGLSTDTQYF. In nucleotides, the CDR3 is TGTGCCAGCAGCTTAGGACTCAGCACAGATACGCAGTATTTT.

The chain is built from TRBV19 and TRBJ1-1, with a possible D match to TRBD1 (6 bases). The V gene's germline CDR1 is LNHDA and CDR2 SQIVND (reference sequence). V shed 6 bases and J shed 0 bases, with 11 bases lying between them. The CDR3 consists of 14 residues. This chain's CDR3 is CASRRRGVNTEAFF. CDR3 bases: TGTGCCAGTAGACGTAGGGGGGTGAACACTGAAGCTTTCTTT.

This clone was seen once. The V call is TRBV27, the J call TRBJ2-7; tentatively, D is TRBD1 or TRBD2 (7 bases each). Trimming took 6 bases from V and 2 from J, leaving 17 bases between them. Germline V gives CDR1 MNHEY, CDR2 SMNVEV (reference sequence). The CDR3 consists of 15 residues. CDR3 DNA sequence: TGTGCCAGCAGGGGAGGGGGCGCACAAACCTACGAGCAGTACTTC. This translates into CASRGGGAQTYEQYF.

The J gene is TRBJ1-2, the V gene TRBV7-2; D may be TRBD1 (6 bases). V lost 2 bases and J 7 bases, leaving 14 bases between the germline ends. CDR1 is SGHTA, CDR2 FQGNSA, per germline. This CDR3 spans 14 amino acids. The CDR3 here is CASSLFVTGGGYTF. For the CDR3, the DNA is TGTGCCAGCAGCTTATTTGTGACAGGTGGTGGCTACACCTTC.

This sequence joins TRBV29-1 and TRBJ2-2, with D perhaps matching TRBD2 (7 bases). Trimming shortened V by 8 bases and J by 2 bases, and 18 bases separated the two germline ends. The CDR3 is made up of 15 amino acids. Per germline, CDR1 SQVTM and CDR2 ANQGSEA. In DNA form, the CDR3 reads TGCAGCTTCATACGGGGGGCCAGCAACACCGGGGAGCTGTTTTTT. Translation: CSFIRGASNTGELFF.

The chain carries TRBV5-1 and TRBJ2-2, with TRBD2 matching 14 bases. V lost 0 bases to trimming and J lost 4 bases; unmatched junction nucleotides: 8. The CDR3 is 19 residues long. Per germline, CDR1 SGHRS and CDR2 YFSETQ. The CDR3 spells CASSLATSGRAFPTGELFF. The CDR3 bases are TGCGCCAGCAGCTTGGCGACTAGCGGGAGGGCCTTCCCCACCGGGGAGCTGTTTTTT.

This chain joins TRBV5-1 and TRBJ2-7; D is unresolved. The CDR3 totals 15 residues. Germline V gene sequence: CDR1 SGHRS, CDR2 YFSETQ. The ends were cut back, 0 bases at V and 2 bases at J, with 12 bases in the middle. CDR3 sequence (DNA): TGCGCCAGCAGCTTGGCAGCAGCTAAGACCTACGAGCAGTACTTC. Protein: CASSLAAAKTYEQYF.

The chain employs TRBV7-8 and TRBJ2-7; 7 bases line up with TRBD1. Germline V gene lookup returns CDR1 SGHVS and CDR2 FQNEAQ. The ends lost 2 bases at V and 1 base at J; junction bases unmatched: 17. CDR3 length: 19 amino acids. For the CDR3, the DNA is TGTGCCAGCAGCTTACGGCCGGCAACAGGGGAAGGGGATTCCTACGAGCAGTACTTC. It translates to CASSLRPATGEGDSYEQYF.

This chain uses TRBV5-6 with TRBJ2-7; no definite D call. In germline, CDR1 is SGHDT, CDR2 YYEEEE. This CDR3 is 16 amino acids long. Trimming pared 3 bases from V and 3 bases from J, leaving 19 bases between. The CDR3 region has the DNA TGTGCCAGCAGCTCGCTAATGGCCCCGAAAGACTACGAGCAGTACTTC. The encoded protein is CASSSLMAPKDYEQYF. Based on the CDR3 plus reference TRBV5-6 and TRBJ2-7, the full variable domain is DAGVTQSPTHLIKTRGQQVTLRCSPKSGHDTVSWYQQALGQGPQFIFQYYEEEERQRGNFPDRFSGHQFPNYSSELNVNALLLGDSALYLCASSSLMAPKDYEQYFGPGTRLTVT.

This chain uses TRBV6-5 with TRBJ1-2, with D possibly matching TRBD1 (6 bases). Germline V gene sequence: CDR1 MNHEY, CDR2 SVGAGI. CDR3 size: 13 residues. V shed 5 bases and J shed 8 bases, with 15 bases lying between them. The CDR3 protein is CASSTTGLGGYTF. The CDR3 nucleotides read TGTGCCAGCAGTACCACAGGGTTAGGAGGCTACACCTTC.

In this sample, this clone turned up a few times. The chain joins TRBV24-1 to TRBJ2-7; no clear D. The CDR3 consists of 13 residues. Trimming removed 5 bases at V and 2 bases at J, with 9 bases between. Germline V gene lookup returns CDR1 KGHDR and CDR2 SFDVKD. The CDR3 bases are TGTGCCACCAGTGGGGGATCGGCCTACGAGCAGTACTTC. Translating it yields CATSGGSAYEQYF.

The V and J genes are TRBV28 and TRBJ2-7; 9 nucleotides line up with TRBD1. The CDR3 length is 14 residues. Trimming at V came to 5 bases and at J to 0 bases, leaving 2 bases not matched to a gene. Germline loops: CDR1 MDHEN, CDR2 SYDVKM. The CDR3 region has the DNA TGTGCCAGCAGTACGACAGGGGGCTCCTACGAGCAGTACTTC. Translated: CASSTTGGSYEQYF. The full variable domain, completed using reference TRBV28 and TRBJ2-7, is DVKVTQSSRYLVKRTGEKVFLECVQDMDHENMFWYRQDPGLGLRLIYFSYDVKMKEKGDIPEGYSVSREKKERFSLILESASTNQTSMYLCASSTTGGSYEQYFGPGTRLTVT.

The chain is built from TRBV11-3 and TRBJ2-1, with 10 bases fitting TRBD2. V dropped 4 bases and J dropped 4; count of bases not matched to a gene: 13. The CDR3 totals 18 residues. Per the germline V gene, CDR1 is SGHNT and CDR2 is YENEEA. The CDR3 sequence is CASSSPTGTSDFYNEQFF. The CDR3 DNA sequence: TGTGCCAGCAGCTCACCCACCGGGACTAGCGACTTTTACAATGAGCAGTTCTTC.

The CDR3 DNA follows: TGTGCCAGCAGCCAAGGGTCGGGGCGCGGGACCCAGTACTTC. Translated, it gives CASSQGSGRGTQYF. The chain couples TRBV3-1 (or the pseudogene TRBV3-2) to TRBJ2-5; D is possibly TRBD1 or TRBD2 (5 bases each). Germline assignment: CDR1 LGHDT and CDR2 YNNKEL (reference sequence). Between the trimmed V and J ends, which lost 1 base and 7 bases, there was a span of 13 bases. The CDR3 contains 14 residues.

The chain combines TRBV6-5 with TRBJ2-1; 8 positions agree with TRBD2. The CDR3 totals 12 residues. Germline CDR1 reads MNHEY; CDR2 reads SVGAGI. With V trimmed by 8 bases and J by 9 bases, 6 bases remained unmatched. The CDR3 sequence: CASDSGIREQFF. The CDR3 DNA reads as TGTGCCAGCGATAGCGGGATCCGTGAGCAGTTCTTC.

This chain connects TRBV3-1 (or the pseudogene TRBV3-2) to TRBJ2-7; weak D call: TRBD2 (6 bases). V lost 3 bases and J 4 bases, leaving 10 bases between the germline ends. The CDR3 length is 13 residues. Germline V gives CDR1 LGHDT, CDR2 YNNKEL (reference sequence). The CDR3 here is CASSHRGRYEQYF. In DNA, the CDR3 is TGTGCCAGCAGCCATAGAGGGAGGTACGAGCAGTACTTC.

CDR3 in DNA: TGTGCCAGTAGTTTGCGGGACGGGAATCAGCCCCAGCATTTT. This encodes CASSLRDGNQPQHF. This chain connects TRBV19 to TRBJ1-5; tentatively, D is TRBD1 (5 bases). This CDR3 is built from 14 residues. CDR1 LNHDA and CDR2 SQIVND come from the germline V gene (reference sequence). V was trimmed by 5 bases and J by 4 bases, leaving 12 bases between them. The full variable domain, with the rest looked up from reference TRBV19 and TRBJ1-5, is DGGITQSPKYLFRKEGQNVTLSCEQNLNHDAMYWYRQDPGQGLRLIYYSQIVNDFQKGDIAEGYSVSREKKESFPLTVTSAQKNPTAFYLCASSLRDGNQPQHFGDGTRLSIL.

The chain employs TRBV10-2 and TRBJ1-1, with 12 positions matching TRBD1. Germline trimming cut 3 bases from V and 3 bases from J; bases unmatched to any gene: 8. The CDR3 totals 17 residues. Germline V gene sequence: CDR1 WSHSY, CDR2 SAAADI. The CDR3 reads CASSDPGTGGPYTEAFF. The CDR3 DNA reads as TGCGCCAGCAGTGACCCCGGGACAGGGGGCCCATACACTGAAGCTTTCTTT.

The chain couples TRBV2 to TRBJ2-7; D unclear. The CDR3 loop spans 12 amino acids. Germline V lookup: CDR1 SNHLY, CDR2 FYNNEI. V was pared by 0 bases and J by 9 bases, with 9 bases between. In DNA form, the CDR3 reads TGTGCCAGCAGTGAAGCTCTAACAAGGCAGTACTTC. This translates into CASSEALTRQYF.

V is TRBV6-1 and J is TRBJ1-5; TRBD1 agrees at 7 bases. J gave up 3 bases and V 2 bases, and 7 bases lay outside the gene matches. The CDR3 is 16 residues long. From germline, CDR1 is MNHNS and CDR2 SASEGT. The CDR3 bases are TGTGCCAGCAGTGAACCGGCCGGACAGGTCAATCAGCCCCAGCATTTT. It translates to CASSEPAGQVNQPQHF.

The chain has TRBV18 and TRBJ1-2, with 9 bases lining up with TRBD1. V was clipped by 4 bases and J by 7 bases; unmatched bases: 10. Germline CDR1 is KGHSH and CDR2 is LQKENI. This CDR3 spans 15 amino acids. The CDR3 loop is CASSLWDRESIGYTF. The CDR3 DNA follows: TGTGCCAGCTCACTTTGGGACAGGGAATCTATTGGCTACACCTTC. Looking up the rest from reference TRBV18 and TRBJ1-2 gives the full variable domain: NAGVMQNPRHLVRRRGQEARLRCSPMKGHSHVYWYRQLPEEGLKFMVYLQKENIIDESGMPKERFSAEFPKEGPSILRIQQVVRGDSAAYFCASSLWDRESIGYTFGSGTRLTVV.

Here the CDR3 reads CAWSTGTNTGELFF. CDR3 DNA sequence: TGTGCCTGGAGCACAGGGACGAACACCGGGGAGCTGTTTTTT. V is TRBV30 and J is TRBJ2-2, with TRBD1 as a possible D gene (6 bases). Trimming removed 3 bases from V and 0 bases from J, with 8 bases in between. CDR3 size: 14 residues. CDR1 is GTSNPN, CDR2 SVGIG, per germline (reference sequence).